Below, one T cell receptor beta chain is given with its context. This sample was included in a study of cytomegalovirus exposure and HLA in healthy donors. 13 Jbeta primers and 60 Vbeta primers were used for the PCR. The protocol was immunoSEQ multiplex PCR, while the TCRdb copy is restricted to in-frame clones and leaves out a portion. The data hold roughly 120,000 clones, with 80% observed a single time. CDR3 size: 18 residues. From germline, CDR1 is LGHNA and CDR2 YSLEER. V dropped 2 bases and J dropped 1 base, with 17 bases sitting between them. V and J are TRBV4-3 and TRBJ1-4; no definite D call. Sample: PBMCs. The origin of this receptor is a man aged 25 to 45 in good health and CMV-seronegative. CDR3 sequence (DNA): TGCGCCAGCAGCCAACGAGTCAGGCTGGGAGGAACTAATGAAAAACTGTTTTTT. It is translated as CASSQRVRLGGTNEKLFF.